The clone carrying this T cell receptor beta chain was detected only a few times. Its specificity is unknown. The record originates from a study of T cells after yellow fever vaccination. Study-level information: Some fractions had low cell numbers, and these were prepared with SMART-Seq v4 Ultra Low Input.

Notes on the study in general: By day 5 rather than day 15, the secondary response had peaked, though it was weaker. Most clones from primary vaccination resurfaced after the booster (approximately 95% CD4, 88% CD8).

The 5'RACE template-switching step produced TCR cDNA and added a universal primer site and UMIs. A single record per CDR3 protein comes from TCRdb applying MiXCR to the 5' RACE reads. Among about 150,000 distinct CDR3 sequences listed, more than 6.5% were seen once. The starting material was CD4+ T cells sorted from PBMCs, obtained 10 days after the yellow fever booster vaccination. The sequence was collected from a man aged 25 to 45 who received the YFV17D yellow fever vaccine.

The CDR3 reads CSASRDRGIGYTF. The CDR3 DNA follows: TGCAGTGCTAGCCGGGACAGGGGGATTGGCTACACCTTC. The rearrangement links TRBV20-1 to TRBJ1-2; TRBD1 agrees at 11 bases. The CDR3 has 13 amino acids. CDR1 and CDR2 from the germline V gene are DFQATT and SNEGSKA (reference sequence). Unmatched junction bases numbered 4, after V lost 3 bases and J lost 7 bases.